The clone carrying this T cell receptor (beta chain) was counted once. Assay used: immunoSEQ multiplex PCR; TCRdb lists only in-frame clones, some missing. The sample shows under 200,000 clones, about 87% of them seen only once. The source of the sample is a study of blood T cell repertoires in COVID-19. With 5 bases removed from V and 4 bases from J, the gap between germline ends came to 14 bases. Germline assignment: CDR1 MNHEY and CDR2 SVGEGT. CDR3 length: 15 amino acids. The chain carries TRBV6-2 or TRBV6-3 and TRBJ1-4; the D gene is possibly TRBD1 (6 bases). The sequenced sample was peripheral blood. This receptor was taken from a middle-aged man with active or convalescent COVID-19. Written as DNA, the CDR3 is TGTGCCAGCAGTCGACCGGGACACTATAATGAAAAACTGTTTTTT. Translating it yields CASSRPGHYNEKLFF.